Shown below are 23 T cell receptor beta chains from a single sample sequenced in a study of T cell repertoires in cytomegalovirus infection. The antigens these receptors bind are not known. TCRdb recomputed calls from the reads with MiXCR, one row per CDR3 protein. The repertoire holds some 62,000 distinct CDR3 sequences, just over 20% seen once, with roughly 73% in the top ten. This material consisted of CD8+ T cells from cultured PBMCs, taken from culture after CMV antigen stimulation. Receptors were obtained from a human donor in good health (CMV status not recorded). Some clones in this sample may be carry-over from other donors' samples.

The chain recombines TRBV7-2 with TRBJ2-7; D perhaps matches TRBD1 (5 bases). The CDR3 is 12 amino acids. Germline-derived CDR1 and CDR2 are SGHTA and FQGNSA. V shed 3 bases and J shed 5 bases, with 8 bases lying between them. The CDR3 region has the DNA TGTGCCAGCAGCTTCAGGGCAGACGAGCAGTACTTC. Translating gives CASSFRADEQYF.

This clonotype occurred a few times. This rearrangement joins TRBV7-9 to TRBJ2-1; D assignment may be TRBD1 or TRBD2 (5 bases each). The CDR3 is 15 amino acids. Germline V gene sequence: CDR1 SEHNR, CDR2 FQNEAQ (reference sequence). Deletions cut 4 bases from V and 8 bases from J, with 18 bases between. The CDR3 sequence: CASSSIWDGQDEQFF. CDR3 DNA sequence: TGTGCCAGCAGCTCTATTTGGGACGGTCAAGATGAGCAGTTCTTC. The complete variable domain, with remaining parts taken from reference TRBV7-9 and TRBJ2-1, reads DTGVSQNPRHKITKRGQNVTFRCDPISEHNRLYWYRQTLGQGPEFLTYFQNEAQLEKSRLLSDRFSAERPKGSFSTLEIQRTEQGDSAMYLCASSSIWDGQDEQFFGPGTRLTVL.

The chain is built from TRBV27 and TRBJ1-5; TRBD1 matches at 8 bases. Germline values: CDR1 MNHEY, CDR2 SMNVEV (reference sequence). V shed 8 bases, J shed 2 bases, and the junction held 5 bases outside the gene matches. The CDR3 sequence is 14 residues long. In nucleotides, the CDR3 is TGTGCCAGCGCGACAGGGGTGGGCAATCAGCCCCAGCATTTT. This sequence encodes CASATGVGNQPQHF.

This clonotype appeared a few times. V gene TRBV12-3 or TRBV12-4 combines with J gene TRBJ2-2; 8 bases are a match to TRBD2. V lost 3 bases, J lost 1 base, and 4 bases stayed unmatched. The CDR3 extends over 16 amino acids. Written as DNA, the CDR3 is TGTGCCAGCAGTTTCGACGGGGGGGAGAACACCGGGGAGCTGTTTTTT. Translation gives CASSFDGGENTGELFF.

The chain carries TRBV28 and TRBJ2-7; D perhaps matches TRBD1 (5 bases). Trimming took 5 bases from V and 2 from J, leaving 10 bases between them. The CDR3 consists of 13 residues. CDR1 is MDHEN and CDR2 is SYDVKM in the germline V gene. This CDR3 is CASSVTATYEQYF. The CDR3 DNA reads TGTGCCAGCAGTGTGACAGCCACCTACGAGCAGTACTTC.

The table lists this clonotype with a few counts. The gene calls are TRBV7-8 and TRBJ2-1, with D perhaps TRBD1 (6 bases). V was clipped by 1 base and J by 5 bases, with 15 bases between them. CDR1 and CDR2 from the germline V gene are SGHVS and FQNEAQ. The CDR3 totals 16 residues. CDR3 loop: CASSLGTERFHNEQFF. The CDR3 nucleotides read TGTGCCAGCAGCTTAGGGACAGAAAGGTTCCACAATGAGCAGTTCTTC.

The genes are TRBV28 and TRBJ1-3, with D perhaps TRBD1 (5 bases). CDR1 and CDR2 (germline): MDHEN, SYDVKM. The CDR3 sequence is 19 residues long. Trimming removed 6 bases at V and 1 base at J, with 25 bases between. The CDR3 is CASSGGTRFFPRSGNTIYF. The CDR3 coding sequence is TGTGCCAGCAGCGGAGGGACCCGTTTTTTCCCCCGTTCTGGAAACACCATATATTTT. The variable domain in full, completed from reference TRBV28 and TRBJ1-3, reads DVKVTQSSRYLVKRTGEKVFLECVQDMDHENMFWYRQDPGLGLRLIYFSYDVKMKEKGDIPEGYSVSREKKERFSLILESASTNQTSMYLCASSGGTRFFPRSGNTIYFGEGSWLTVV.

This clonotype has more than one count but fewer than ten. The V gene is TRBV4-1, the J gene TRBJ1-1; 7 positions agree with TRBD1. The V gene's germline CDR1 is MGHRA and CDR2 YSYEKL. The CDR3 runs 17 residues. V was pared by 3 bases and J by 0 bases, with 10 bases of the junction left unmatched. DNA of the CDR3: TGCGCCAGCAGCCAGAGGAGGAACAGGGGCCTGAACACTGAAGCTTTCTTT. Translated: CASSQRRNRGLNTEAFF.

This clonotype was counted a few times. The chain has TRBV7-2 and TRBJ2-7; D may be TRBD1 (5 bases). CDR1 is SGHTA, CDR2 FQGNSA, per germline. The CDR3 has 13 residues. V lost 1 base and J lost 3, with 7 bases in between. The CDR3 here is CASSLGGVYEQYF. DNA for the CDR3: TGTGCCAGCAGCTTAGGGGGCGTCTACGAGCAGTACTTC. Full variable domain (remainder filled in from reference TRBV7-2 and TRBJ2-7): GAGVSQSPSNKVTEKGKDVELRCDPISGHTALYWYRQSLGQGLEFLIYFQGNSAPDKSGLPSDRFSAERTGGSVSTLTIQRTQQEDSAVYLCASSLGGVYEQYFGPGTRLTVT.

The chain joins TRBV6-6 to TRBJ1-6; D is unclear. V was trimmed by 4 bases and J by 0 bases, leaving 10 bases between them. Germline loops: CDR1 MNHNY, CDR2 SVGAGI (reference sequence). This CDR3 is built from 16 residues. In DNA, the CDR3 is TGTGCCAGCAGTTGGGCACCGAGCTCCTATAATTCACCCCTCCACTTT. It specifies CASSWAPSSYNSPLHF.

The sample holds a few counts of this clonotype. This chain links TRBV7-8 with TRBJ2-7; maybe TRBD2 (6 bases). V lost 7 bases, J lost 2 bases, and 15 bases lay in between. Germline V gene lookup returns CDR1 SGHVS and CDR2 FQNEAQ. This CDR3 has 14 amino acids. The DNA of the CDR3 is TGTGCCAGCACCGGAATAGCGGAGCCCTACGAGCAGTACTTC. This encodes CASTGIAEPYEQYF.

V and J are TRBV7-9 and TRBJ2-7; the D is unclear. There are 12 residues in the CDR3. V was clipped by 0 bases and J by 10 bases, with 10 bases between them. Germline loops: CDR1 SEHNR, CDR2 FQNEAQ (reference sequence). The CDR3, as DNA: TGTGCCAGCAGCTTAGCCGACCGGCTCCAGTACTTC. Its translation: CASSLADRLQYF.

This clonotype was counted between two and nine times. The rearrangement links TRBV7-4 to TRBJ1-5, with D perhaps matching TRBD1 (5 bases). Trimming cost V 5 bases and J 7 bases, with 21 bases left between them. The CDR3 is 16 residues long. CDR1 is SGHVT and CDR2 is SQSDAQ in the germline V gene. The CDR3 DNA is TGTGCCAGCAGCAACAAGGAGGGGCAAACCCGGCAGCCCCAGCATTTT. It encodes CASSNKEGQTRQPQHF.

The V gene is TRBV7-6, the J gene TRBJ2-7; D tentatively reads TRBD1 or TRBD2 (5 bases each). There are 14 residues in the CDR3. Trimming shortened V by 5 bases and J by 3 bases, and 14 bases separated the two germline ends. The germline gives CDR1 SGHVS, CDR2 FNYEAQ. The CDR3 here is CASSPPGRDYEQYF. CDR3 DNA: TGTGCCAGCAGCCCGCCGGGACGGGACTACGAGCAGTACTTC.

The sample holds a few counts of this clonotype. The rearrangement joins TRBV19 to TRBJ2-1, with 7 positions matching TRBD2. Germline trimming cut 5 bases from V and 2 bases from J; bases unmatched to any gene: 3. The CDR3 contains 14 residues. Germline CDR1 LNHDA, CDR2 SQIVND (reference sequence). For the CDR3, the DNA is TGTGCCAGTAGTCGGGCGGGAGCCTACAATGAGCAGTTCTTC. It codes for CASSRAGAYNEQFF.

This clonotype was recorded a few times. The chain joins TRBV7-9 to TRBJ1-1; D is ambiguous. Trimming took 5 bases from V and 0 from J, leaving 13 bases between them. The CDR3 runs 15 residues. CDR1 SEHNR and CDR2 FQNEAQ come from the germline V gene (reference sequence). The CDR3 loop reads CASSRGNIMNTEAFF. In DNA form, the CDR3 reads TGTGCCAGCAGCCGAGGCAACATAATGAACACTGAAGCTTTCTTT. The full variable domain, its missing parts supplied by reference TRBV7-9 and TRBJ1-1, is DTGVSQNPRHKITKRGQNVTFRCDPISEHNRLYWYRQTLGQGPEFLTYFQNEAQLEKSRLLSDRFSAERPKGSFSTLEIQRTEQGDSAMYLCASSRGNIMNTEAFFGQGTRLTVV.

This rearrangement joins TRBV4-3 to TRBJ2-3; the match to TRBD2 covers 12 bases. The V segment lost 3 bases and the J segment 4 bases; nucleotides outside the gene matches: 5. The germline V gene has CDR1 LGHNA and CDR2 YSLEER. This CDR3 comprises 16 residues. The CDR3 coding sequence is TGCGCCAGCAGCCAGGCGACTAGCGGGGGCTCAGATACGCAGTATTTT. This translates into CASSQATSGGSDTQYF.

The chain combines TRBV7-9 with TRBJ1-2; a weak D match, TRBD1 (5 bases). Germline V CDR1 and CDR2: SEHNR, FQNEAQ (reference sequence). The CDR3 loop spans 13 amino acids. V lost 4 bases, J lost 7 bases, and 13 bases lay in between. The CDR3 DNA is TGTGCCAGCAGCTCATTAGGGACGAGTGGCTACACCTTC. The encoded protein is CASSSLGTSGYTF.

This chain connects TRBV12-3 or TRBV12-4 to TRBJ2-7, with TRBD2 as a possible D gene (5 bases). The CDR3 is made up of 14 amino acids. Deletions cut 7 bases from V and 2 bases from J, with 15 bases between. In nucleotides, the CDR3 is TGTGCCAGCACCCCGGGGTTCTTCCCCTACGAGCAGTACTTC. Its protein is CASTPGFFPYEQYF.

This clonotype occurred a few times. CDR3 protein: CASSFHNPVEEQLFF. CDR3 sequence (DNA): TGTGCCAGCAGTTTCCACAACCCAGTGGAGGAACAACTGTTTTTT. The V and J genes are TRBV12-3 or TRBV12-4 and TRBJ1-4; D not certain. Trimming cost V 3 bases and J 12 bases, with 20 bases left between them. The CDR3 has 15 residues.

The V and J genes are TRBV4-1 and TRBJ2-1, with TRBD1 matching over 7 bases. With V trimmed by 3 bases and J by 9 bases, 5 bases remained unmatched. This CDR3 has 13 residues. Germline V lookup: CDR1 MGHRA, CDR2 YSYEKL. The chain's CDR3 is CASSHGRGTEQFF. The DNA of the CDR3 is TGCGCCAGCAGCCATGGCAGGGGGACTGAGCAGTTCTTC.

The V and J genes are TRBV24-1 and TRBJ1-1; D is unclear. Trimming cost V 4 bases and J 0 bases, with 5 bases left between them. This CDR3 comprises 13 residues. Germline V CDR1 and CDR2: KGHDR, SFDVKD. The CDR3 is CATSETMNTEAFF. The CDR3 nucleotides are TGTGCCACCAGTGAGACAATGAACACTGAAGCTTTCTTT.

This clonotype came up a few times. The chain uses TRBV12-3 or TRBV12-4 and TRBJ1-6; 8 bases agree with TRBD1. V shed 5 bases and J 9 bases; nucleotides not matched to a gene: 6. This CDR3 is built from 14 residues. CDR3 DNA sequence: TGTGCCAGCAGTCAAGGACAGGGAATTTCACCCCTCCACTTT. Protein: CASSQGQGISPLHF.